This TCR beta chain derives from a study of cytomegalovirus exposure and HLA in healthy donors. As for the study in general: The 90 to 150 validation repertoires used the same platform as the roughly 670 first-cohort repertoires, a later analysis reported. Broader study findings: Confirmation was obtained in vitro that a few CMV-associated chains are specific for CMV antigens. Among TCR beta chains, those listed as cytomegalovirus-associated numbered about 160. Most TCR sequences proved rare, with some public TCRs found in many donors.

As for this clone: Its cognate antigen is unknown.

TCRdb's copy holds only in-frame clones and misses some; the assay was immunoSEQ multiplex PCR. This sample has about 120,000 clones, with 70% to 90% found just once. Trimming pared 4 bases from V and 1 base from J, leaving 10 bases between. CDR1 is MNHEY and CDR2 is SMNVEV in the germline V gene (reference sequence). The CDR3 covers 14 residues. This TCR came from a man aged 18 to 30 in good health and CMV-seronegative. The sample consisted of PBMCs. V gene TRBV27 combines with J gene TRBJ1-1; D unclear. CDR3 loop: CASSYGVENTEAFF. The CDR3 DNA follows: TGTGCCAGCAGTTACGGAGTCGAGAACACTGAAGCTTTCTTT.